This entry lists 29 T cell receptor beta chains sequenced from one sample in a study of cytomegalovirus exposure and HLA in healthy donors. PCR used 60 Vbeta primers and 13 Jbeta primers. The repertoire was sequenced with immunoSEQ multiplex PCR; TCRdb's copy has only in-frame clones and lacks some. The sample carries approximately 53,000 clones, 72% recorded once. Sequencing was carried out using PBMCs. The origin of the receptors is a woman aged 45 to 65 in good health and CMV-seronegative.

The chain employs TRBV30 and TRBJ1-5; perhaps TRBD1 as D (6 bases). Per germline, CDR1 GTSNPN and CDR2 SVGIG (reference sequence). Trimming left V 3 bases short and J 0 bases short, with 15 bases between. There are 16 residues in the CDR3. The CDR3: CAWSRGQFYSNQPQHF. The CDR3 DNA sequence: TGTGCCTGGAGCCGAGGACAGTTTTATAGCAATCAGCCCCAGCATTTT.

This chain uses TRBV27 with TRBJ1-1; 8 bases are shared with TRBD1. CDR3 length equals 16 residues. CDR1 MNHEY and CDR2 SMNVEV come from the germline V gene (reference sequence). The V segment lost 6 bases and the J segment 0 bases; nucleotides outside the gene matches: 9. The CDR3 here is CASRGGQGRLNTEAFF. In DNA, the CDR3 is TGTGCCAGCAGGGGCGGACAGGGACGATTGAACACTGAAGCTTTCTTT.

V usage is TRBV5-4 and J usage is TRBJ2-1, with 11 bases that match TRBD2. CDR1 is SGHNT, CDR2 YYREEE, per germline (reference sequence). J was trimmed by 10 bases and V by 0 bases; bases with no gene match: 9. The CDR3 spans 16 residues. CDR3 region: CASSLADSGGAREQFF. CDR3 nucleotide sequence: TGTGCCAGCAGCTTGGCCGATAGCGGGGGGGCACGGGAGCAGTTCTTC. The full variable domain, with the rest looked up from reference TRBV5-4 and TRBJ2-1, is ETGVTQSPTHLIKTRGQQVTLRCSSQSGHNTVSWYQQALGQGPQFIFQYYREEENGRGNFPPRFSGLQFPNYSSELNVNALELDDSALYLCASSLADSGGAREQFFGPGTRLTVL.

Written as DNA, the CDR3 is TGTGCCAGCAGCTCCTTCACAGATACGCAGTATTTT. Translating gives CASSSFTDTQYF. The chain couples TRBV7-9 to TRBJ2-3; D is uncertain. From germline, CDR1 is SEHNR and CDR2 FQNEAQ (reference sequence). The CDR3 is 12 residues long. V lost 4 bases and J lost 2, with 4 bases in between. Full variable domain (outside the CDR3, taken from reference TRBV7-9 and TRBJ2-3): DTGVSQNPRHKITKRGQNVTFRCDPISEHNRLYWYRQTLGQGPEFLTYFQNEAQLEKSRLLSDRFSAERPKGSFSTLEIQRTEQGDSAMYLCASSSFTDTQYFGPGTRLTVL.

The chain has TRBV2 and TRBJ1-2; no reliable D call. Germline CDR1 SNHLY, CDR2 FYNNEI. V was shortened by 2 bases and J by 0 bases, with 7 bases between the two germline ends. The CDR3 covers 14 residues. DNA for the CDR3: TGTGCCAGCAGTGAACGGCAGGCTAACTATGGCTACACCTTC. Protein: CASSERQANYGYTF.

This clone appeared a few times. This chain uses TRBV11-1 with TRBJ1-1, with 8 bases that match TRBD1. The CDR3 has 13 amino acids. CDR1 and CDR2 from the germline V gene are SGHAT and FQDESV (reference sequence). With 10 bases clipped from V and 2 bases from J, the junction kept 6 bases outside the gene matches. Here the CDR3 reads CATQGALNTEAFF. The DNA for the CDR3 is TGTGCCACTCAGGGGGCGCTTAACACTGAAGCTTTCTTT. The entire variable domain, with the rest obtained from reference TRBV11-1 and TRBJ1-1, is as follows: EAEVAQSPRYKITEKSQAVAFWCDPISGHATLYWYRQILGQGPELLVQFQDESVVDDSQLPKDRFSAERLKGVDSTLKIQPAELGDSAMYLCATQGALNTEAFFGQGTRLTVV.

The chain recombines TRBV10-3 with TRBJ2-7, with 10 positions matching TRBD1. Germline V lookup: CDR1 ENHRY, CDR2 SYGVKD. The CDR3 loop spans 14 amino acids. Losses at the gene ends were 6 bases for V and 2 bases for J; bases not matched to a gene: 4. CDR3 DNA sequence: TGTGCCATCAGCCCAGACAGGGGGCCCTACGAGCAGTACTTC. This gives the protein CAISPDRGPYEQYF.

The count of this clone is one. The chain couples TRBV18 to TRBJ1-1; D gene ambiguous. Germline CDR1 is KGHSH and CDR2 is LQKENI. Between the trimmed V and J ends, which lost 5 bases and 11 bases, there was a span of 12 bases. The CDR3 loop spans 11 amino acids. The CDR3 bases are TGTGCCAGCTCAAAGGAATTCGGGGCTTTCTTT. This encodes CASSKEFGAFF.

V and J are TRBV2 and TRBJ1-2; D possibly corresponds to TRBD1 (5 bases). V lost 6 bases to trimming and J lost 5 bases, with 16 bases between them. The length of the CDR3 is 14 residues. Germline lookup yields CDR1 SNHLY and CDR2 FYNNEI. CDR3 nucleotides: TGTGCCAGCAGCCTTCAAGGGGCCCTTTATGGCTACACCTTC. Protein product: CASSLQGALYGYTF.

The chain joins TRBV15 to TRBJ1-1; D is uncertain. V was clipped by 0 bases and J by 1 base, with 9 bases between them. The CDR3 consists of 15 residues. CDR1 LNHNV and CDR2 YYDKDF come from the germline V gene (reference sequence). The CDR3 bases are TGTGCCACCAGCAGAGATCGGGCGGGGAACACTGAAGCTTTCTTT. Translated, it gives CATSRDRAGNTEAFF.

V gene TRBV5-4 combines with J gene TRBJ2-4; 7 bases line up with TRBD1. CDR3 length equals 16 residues. From germline, CDR1 is SGHNT and CDR2 YYREEE (reference sequence). The ends lost 1 base at V and 9 bases at J; junction bases unmatched: 13. The CDR3 region has the DNA TGTGCCAGCAGCTTGAATCGAGGGGGCGAATTGAGCATTCAGTACTTC. It is translated as CASSLNRGGELSIQYF.

This clone was seen only a few times. The chain employs TRBV9 and TRBJ2-3; unclear D gene. Germline V lookup: CDR1 SGDLS, CDR2 YYNGEE. The CDR3 sequence is 13 residues long. The ends were cut back, 0 bases at V and 5 bases at J, with 7 bases in the middle. The CDR3 DNA reads as TGTGCCAGCAGCGTAGGGCCGGGAGATACGCAGTATTTT. Translation: CASSVGPGDTQYF.

A few counts support this clone. J is TRBJ2-1 and V is TRBV5-4, with D possibly TRBD1 on 5 matching bases. In germline, CDR1 is SGHNT, CDR2 YYREEE (reference sequence). The CDR3 length is 16 residues. V lost 0 bases, J lost 4 bases, and 14 bases lay in between. CDR3 in DNA: TGTGCCAGCAGCTTGGGGGGCACTGCTTCATACAATGAGCAGTTCTTC. It translates to CASSLGGTASYNEQFF.

The V gene is TRBV29-1, the J gene TRBJ2-7; the match to TRBD2 covers 7 bases. There are 13 residues in the CDR3. Trimming removed 4 bases from V and 2 bases from J; junction bases left unmatched: 5. Germline V lookup: CDR1 SQVTM, CDR2 ANQGSEA. The CDR3 is CSVAPSGPYEQYF. The CDR3 DNA reads as TGCAGCGTTGCCCCTAGCGGCCCCTACGAGCAGTACTTC.

This clone was picked up one time. This chain connects TRBV29-1 to TRBJ2-1; the match to TRBD2 covers 10 bases. V shed 5 bases, J shed 7 bases, and the junction held 8 bases outside the gene matches. Germline V gene data show CDR1 as SQVTM and CDR2 as ANQGSEA. The CDR3 covers 14 residues. CDR3 nucleotides: TGCAGCGTTACGGGGGCTAGCGGGGGAAATGAGCAGTTCTTC. This gives the protein CSVTGASGGNEQFF.

The CDR3 sequence is CASSSGTGDTEAFF. Written as DNA, the CDR3 is TGTGCCAGCAGCTCCGGGACAGGGGACACTGAAGCTTTCTTT. The rearrangement links TRBV9 to TRBJ1-1; 10 bases map to TRBD1. The junction had 3 bases not matched to a gene; V was cut back by 4 bases and J by 3 bases. CDR3 size: 14 residues. The germline gives CDR1 SGDLS, CDR2 YYNGEE.

This clone appeared a few times. The chain couples TRBV12-5 to TRBJ1-2; D may be TRBD1 (5 bases). The CDR3 is made up of 16 amino acids. CDR1 and CDR2 from the germline V gene are LGHNT and FRNRAP. V lost 0 bases and J lost 8, with 19 bases in between. The CDR3 DNA reads TGTGCTAGTGGTTTGGTATCCGGGACTGCTTCTACAGGCTACACCTTC. As protein: CASGLVSGTASTGYTF. Variable domain in full (rest from reference TRBV12-5 and TRBJ1-2): DARVTQTPRHKVTEMGQEVTMRCQPILGHNTVFWYRQTMMQGLELLAYFRNRAPLDDSGMPKDRFSAEMPDATLATLKIQPSEPRDSAVYFCASGLVSGTASTGYTFGSGTRLTVV.

The V gene is TRBV7-2, the J gene TRBJ2-3; 8 bases align to TRBD2. The CDR3 has 12 amino acids. The ends lost 5 bases at V and 10 bases at J; junction bases unmatched: 5. CDR1 SGHTA and CDR2 FQGNSA come from the germline V gene. The CDR3, as DNA: TGTGCCAGCAGCGCCGCTAGCGGGCCGCAGTATTTT. Its protein product is CASSAASGPQYF.

This clone was seen only once. The rearrangement joins TRBV28 to TRBJ2-7; 9 positions match TRBD1. Germline CDR1 and CDR2: MDHEN and SYDVKM. The trim removed 6 bases at V and 7 bases at J, leaving 10 bases unmatched. This CDR3 region has 14 residues. The CDR3 nucleotides are TGTGCCAGCAGCCCTGGACAGGGGAGGGGGGAGCAGTACTTC. Residues: CASSPGQGRGEQYF.

The chain joins TRBV19 to TRBJ1-1; D is uncertain. The V end lost 5 bases, the J end lost 4 bases, and 20 bases lay between the germline ends. The germline gives CDR1 LNHDA, CDR2 SQIVND (reference sequence). The CDR3 has 16 residues. The CDR3 spells CASSGGNPPGSTEAFF. DNA for the CDR3: TGTGCCAGTAGTGGCGGCAACCCACCCGGGAGCACTGAAGCTTTCTTT.

This rearrangement joins TRBV29-1 to TRBJ2-1; tentative D call: TRBD2 (6 bases). The CDR3 sequence is 13 residues long. V gave up 3 bases and J gave up 8 bases, with 14 bases separating them. Germline V gene sequence: CDR1 SQVTM, CDR2 ANQGSEA. CDR3 in amino acids: CSVENRGTDEQFF. The CDR3 region has the DNA TGCAGCGTTGAGAATCGGGGGACGGATGAGCAGTTCTTC.

V usage is TRBV18 and J usage is TRBJ1-3; D remains ambiguous. V was pared by 3 bases and J by 0 bases, with 6 bases between. The CDR3 runs 14 residues. Germline loops: CDR1 KGHSH, CDR2 LQKENI. The CDR3 spells CASSPSVSGNTIYF. The CDR3 bases are TGTGCCAGCTCACCCTCAGTCTCTGGAAACACCATATATTTT. The full variable domain, completed using reference TRBV18 and TRBJ1-3, is NAGVMQNPRHLVRRRGQEARLRCSPMKGHSHVYWYRQLPEEGLKFMVYLQKENIIDESGMPKERFSAEFPKEGPSILRIQQVVRGDSAAYFCASSPSVSGNTIYFGEGSWLTVV.

The chain is built from TRBV7-9 and TRBJ2-7, with D possibly being TRBD2 (5 bases). The CDR3 runs to 15 residues. CDR1 and CDR2 (germline): SEHNR, FQNEAQ (reference sequence). V was pared by 5 bases and J by 5 bases, with 19 bases between. This chain's CDR3 is CASSRTGFGADEQYF. The CDR3 bases are TGTGCCAGCAGCCGCACGGGGTTTGGTGCCGACGAGCAGTACTTC.

J is TRBJ1-6 and V is TRBV7-2; no clear D gene. There are 14 residues in the CDR3. The V end lost 2 bases, the J end lost 9 bases, and 11 bases lay between the germline ends. Per the germline V gene, CDR1 is SGHTA and CDR2 is FQGNSA. This chain's CDR3 is CASSLIEIGSPLHF. CDR3 bases: TGTGCCAGCAGCTTAATAGAAATTGGTTCACCCCTCCACTTT.

This clone has only one observation. The chain has TRBV9 and TRBJ2-3; possible D gene TRBD2, 5 bases. The CDR3 is made up of 16 amino acids. Germline CDR1 reads SGDLS; CDR2 reads YYNGEE. V was cut by 4 bases and J by 0 bases, with 15 bases left in between. The CDR3 is CASSPGVMSSTDTQYF. CDR3 in DNA: TGTGCCAGCAGCCCCGGGGTGATGTCTAGCACAGATACGCAGTATTTT.

The chain is built from TRBV2 and TRBJ1-3; weak D call: TRBD1 (5 bases). The V gene's germline CDR1 is SNHLY and CDR2 FYNNEI. CDR3 length: 13 residues. The V and J ends lost 8 bases and 2 bases respectively, with 10 bases between them. CDR3: CASLQDTGNTIYF. Here the CDR3 DNA reads TGTGCCAGCCTACAGGATACTGGAAACACCATATATTTT.

DNA of the CDR3: TGCGCCAGCAGCCAGGCCGGGACAGCGATCTATGGCTACACCTTC. Encoded protein: CASSQAGTAIYGYTF. V is TRBV4-3 and J is TRBJ1-2, with 7 bases lining up with TRBD1. Germline CDR1 reads LGHNA; CDR2 reads YSLEER. V trimming: 3 bases; J trimming: 4 bases; junction bases outside the gene matches: 8. The CDR3 length is 15 residues.

The CDR3 loop is CASSLSSYNEQFF. CDR3 nucleotides: TGTGCCAGCAGCCTGAGCTCCTACAATGAGCAGTTCTTC. The rearrangement uses TRBV9 and TRBJ2-1; D remains unclear. The CDR3 has 13 residues. CDR1 is SGDLS and CDR2 is YYNGEE in the germline V gene. V lost 4 bases to trimming and J lost 0 bases, with 5 bases between them.

CDR3 residues: CASSEVNGGYNEQFF. CDR3 bases: TGTGCCAGCAGTGAGGTGAACGGGGGTTACAATGAGCAGTTCTTC. This chain joins TRBV6-1 and TRBJ2-1, with D possibly TRBD2 on 6 matching bases. Germline-derived CDR1 and CDR2 are MNHNS and SASEGT. The V and J ends lost 3 bases and 4 bases respectively, with 13 bases between them. The CDR3 covers 15 residues.